The 19 T cell receptor beta chains in this list originate from one sample, sequenced in a study of T cell responses to AZD1222 COVID-19 vaccine. Clones were sequenced by immunoSEQ multiplex PCR, and TCRdb holds only the in-frame ones, with some missing. Of about 42,000 clones listed, 65% to 85% are singletons. Sequencing used peripheral blood, obtained 28 days after the second AZD1222 dose. The receptors stem from an adult who received the AZD1222 COVID-19 vaccine.

The chain has TRBV10-3 and TRBJ2-7, with 10 nucleotides matching TRBD1. CDR3 length equals 13 residues. Germline lookup yields CDR1 ENHRY and CDR2 SYGVKD. V lost 6 bases to trimming and J lost 5 bases; unmatched junction nucleotides: 4. CDR3 protein: CAIRGTGEDEQYF. The CDR3 DNA sequence: TGTGCCATCAGAGGGACAGGGGAGGACGAGCAGTACTTC.

This chain joins TRBV3-1 (or the pseudogene TRBV3-2) and TRBJ1-1; 8 positions match TRBD1. Germline CDR1 LGHDT, CDR2 YNNKEL (reference sequence). V gave up 4 bases and J gave up 11 bases; unmatched junction bases: 12. The CDR3 runs 14 residues. Written as DNA, the CDR3 is TGTGCCAGCAGCCGGGGGAGGCAGGGGGCCCAGGCTTTCTTT. Protein: CASSRGRQGAQAFF.

The V gene is TRBV6-2 or TRBV6-3, the J gene TRBJ1-2, with 8 bases lining up with TRBD1. Germline CDR1 is MNHEY and CDR2 is SVGEGT. The CDR3 totals 17 residues. V lost 2 bases to trimming and J lost 5 bases; unmatched junction nucleotides: 13. CDR3 in amino acids: CASSYPLPGGEAYGYTF. The CDR3 nucleotides read TGTGCCAGCAGTTACCCTCTCCCAGGGGGCGAGGCGTATGGCTACACCTTC.

This chain connects TRBV19 to TRBJ1-2; D gene ambiguous. Germline CDR1 LNHDA, CDR2 SQIVND (reference sequence). The germline V and J ends were trimmed by 5 bases and 3 bases, with 10 bases remaining between them. This CDR3 has 13 amino acids. CDR3 DNA: TGTGCCAGTAGTGAGAGGAACTACTATGGCTACACCTTC. Encoded protein: CASSERNYYGYTF.

This clone showed up just a few times. This rearrangement joins TRBV28 to TRBJ2-3; 8 nucleotides match TRBD1. This CDR3 comprises 12 residues. Germline-derived CDR1 and CDR2 are MDHEN and SYDVKM. The V gene end was trimmed by 8 bases and the J gene end by 4 bases; junction bases not matched to a gene: 2. Here the CDR3 DNA reads TGTGCCAGCTCGGACAGGGCAGATACGCAGTATTTT. Translating it yields CASSDRADTQYF. Full variable domain (outside the CDR3, taken from reference TRBV28 and TRBJ2-3): DVKVTQSSRYLVKRTGEKVFLECVQDMDHENMFWYRQDPGLGLRLIYFSYDVKMKEKGDIPEGYSVSREKKERFSLILESASTNQTSMYLCASSDRADTQYFGPGTRLTVL.

A single count supports this clone. The chain links TRBV6-5 to TRBJ1-2; D may be TRBD1 (5 bases). The CDR3 runs 15 residues. Germline assignment: CDR1 MNHEY and CDR2 SVGAGI. Deletions cut 0 bases from V and 2 bases from J, with 10 bases between. The CDR3 nucleotides are TGTGCCAGCAGTTACTCTGAGTGGGGCAACTATGGCTACACCTTC. Residues: CASSYSEWGNYGYTF.

The chain joins TRBV7-8 to TRBJ1-1; the D is unclear. The CDR3 is made up of 11 amino acids. CDR1 is SGHVS, CDR2 FQNEAQ, per germline. The germline V and J ends were trimmed by 1 base and 11 bases, with 8 bases remaining between them. The DNA of the CDR3 is TGTGCCAGCAGCTTAGATAGGGAGGCTTTCTTT. Its translation is CASSLDREAFF.

CDR3 nucleotides: TGTGCCAGCTCTTTTGGGGTGGTCCATAACTATGGCTACACCTTC. Translated, it gives CASSFGVVHNYGYTF. The chain employs TRBV2 and TRBJ1-2; the D is unclear. Germline CDR1 reads SNHLY; CDR2 reads FYNNEI. The CDR3 runs to 15 residues. Trimming left V 8 bases short and J 1 base short, with 17 bases between.

This clone was counted between two and nine times. The chain uses TRBV7-6 and TRBJ2-7; 7 nucleotides align to TRBD1. Trimming at V came to 5 bases and at J to 6 bases, leaving 7 bases not matched to a gene. From germline, CDR1 is SGHVS and CDR2 FNYEAQ. This CDR3 is built from 13 residues. The CDR3 sequence: CASSTITGVEQYF. The CDR3 DNA follows: TGTGCCAGCAGCACAATCACAGGGGTCGAGCAGTACTTC. The full variable domain, in which reference TRBV7-6 and TRBJ2-7 provide the parts outside the CDR3, is GAGVSQSPRYKVTKRGQDVALRCDPISGHVSLYWYRQALGQGPEFLTYFNYEAQQDKSGLPNDRFSAERPEGSISTLTIQRTEQRDSAMYRCASSTITGVEQYFGPGTRLTVT.

The chain is built from TRBV27 and TRBJ2-3, with 7 bases matching TRBD1. CDR3 length: 14 amino acids. The germline V gene encodes CDR1 MNHEY and CDR2 SMNVEV (reference sequence). The ends lost 4 bases at V and 2 bases at J; junction bases unmatched: 3. The CDR3 bases are TGTGCCAGCAGTTATAGGGGGCACACAGATACGCAGTATTTT. It is translated as CASSYRGHTDTQYF.

The CDR3 nucleotides read TGTGCCAGCAGCCAAGGCGCCAGGAAAGCTTTCTTT. Translation gives CASSQGARKAFF. The chain is built from TRBV3-1 (or the pseudogene TRBV3-2) and TRBJ1-1; D ambiguous. V was shortened by 1 base and J by 9 bases, with 9 bases between the two germline ends. Germline loops: CDR1 LGHDT, CDR2 YNNKEL (reference sequence). CDR3 length: 12 residues.

The chain uses TRBV3-1 (or the pseudogene TRBV3-2) and TRBJ2-3; no reliable D call. V dropped 4 bases and J dropped 4 bases, with 12 bases sitting between them. This CDR3 has 14 amino acids. Germline V gene sequence: CDR1 LGHDT, CDR2 YNNKEL (reference sequence). CDR3 sequence: CASSPRRSADTQYF. The CDR3 bases are TGTGCCAGCAGCCCCCGACGCTCCGCAGATACGCAGTATTTT.

The chain is built from TRBV6-6 and TRBJ1-1, with unresolved D. V lost 7 bases and J 2 bases, leaving 5 bases between the germline ends. CDR1 MNHNY and CDR2 SVGAGI come from the germline V gene (reference sequence). The CDR3 is made up of 11 amino acids. CDR3 loop: CASIANTEAFF. Written as DNA, the CDR3 is TGTGCCAGCATCGCCAACACTGAAGCTTTCTTT.

The genes are TRBV7-8 and TRBJ1-2; 8 nucleotides line up with TRBD1. Germline values: CDR1 SGHVS, CDR2 FQNEAQ. With V trimmed by 1 base and J by 3 bases, 7 bases remained unmatched. CDR3 length equals 16 residues. The CDR3 sequence: CASSLVTGVLDYGYTF. DNA of the CDR3: TGTGCCAGCAGCTTAGTGACAGGGGTATTAGACTATGGCTACACCTTC. Full variable domain (rest looked up from reference TRBV7-8 and TRBJ1-2): GAGVSQSPRYKVAKRGQDVALRCDPISGHVSLFWYQQALGQGPEFLTYFQNEAQLDKSGLPSDRFFAERPEGSVSTLKIQRTQQEDSAVYLCASSLVTGVLDYGYTFGSGTRLTVV.

This clone appeared once. The V call is TRBV10-3, the J call TRBJ2-3, with 11 bases aligning to TRBD2. V gave up 1 base and J gave up 7 bases; unmatched junction bases: 4. The CDR3 consists of 15 residues. Germline loops: CDR1 ENHRY, CDR2 SYGVKD. Here the CDR3 DNA reads TGTGCCATCAGTGAGTTAGCGGGGGGGCCTAATACGCAGTATTTT. This codes for CAISELAGGPNTQYF.

The V call is TRBV6-1, the J call TRBJ1-2; TRBD1 is a possible D gene (5 bases). V was clipped by 3 bases and J by 5 bases, with 13 bases between them. Looked up from germline, CDR1 is MNHNS and CDR2 is SASEGT. This CDR3 spans 14 amino acids. CDR3 DNA: TGTGCCAGCAGTGACCTCACGGGGGGATATGGCTACACCTTC. Translation gives CASSDLTGGYGYTF.

The gene calls are TRBV11-2 and TRBJ2-5, with TRBD1 identical over 8 bases. This CDR3 region has 15 residues. CDR1 is SGHAT and CDR2 is FQNNGV in the germline V gene. V trimming: 7 bases; J trimming: 7 bases; junction bases outside the gene matches: 14. This chain's CDR3 is CASTSSGQGSGTQYF. As DNA, the CDR3 is TGTGCCAGCACCTCGTCCGGACAGGGATCGGGGACCCAGTACTTC.

Here the CDR3 DNA reads TGTGCCTGGAGTGTAGGTTTAGGAGGGAAGGCTCAGCCCCAGCATTTT. It is translated as CAWSVGLGGKAQPQHF. V and J are TRBV30 and TRBJ1-5; no reliable D call. V lost 0 bases, J lost 6 bases, and 18 bases lay in between. The CDR3 is 16 amino acids. Germline V gene lookup returns CDR1 GTSNPN and CDR2 SVGIG (reference sequence).

The rearrangement uses TRBV6-6 and TRBJ2-7, with 10 nucleotides matching TRBD2. Germline CDR1 reads MNHNY; CDR2 reads SVGAGI (reference sequence). The V segment lost 6 bases and the J segment 3 bases; nucleotides outside the gene matches: 5. The CDR3 contains 14 residues. The CDR3 protein is CASSPGTSVYEQYF. The CDR3 DNA reads as TGTGCCAGCAGCCCCGGGACTAGCGTCTACGAGCAGTACTTC.